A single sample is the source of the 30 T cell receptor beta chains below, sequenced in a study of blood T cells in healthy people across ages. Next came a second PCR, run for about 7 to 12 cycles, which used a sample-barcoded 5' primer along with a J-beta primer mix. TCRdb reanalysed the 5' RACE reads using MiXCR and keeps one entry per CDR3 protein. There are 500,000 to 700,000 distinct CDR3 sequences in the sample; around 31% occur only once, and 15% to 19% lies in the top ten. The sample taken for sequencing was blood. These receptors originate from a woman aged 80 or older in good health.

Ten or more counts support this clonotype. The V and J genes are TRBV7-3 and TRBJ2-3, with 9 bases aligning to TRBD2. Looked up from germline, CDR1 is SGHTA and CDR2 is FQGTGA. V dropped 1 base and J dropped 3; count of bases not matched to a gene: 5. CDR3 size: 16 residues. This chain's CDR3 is CASSLRRGGPTDTQYF. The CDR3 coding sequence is TGTGCCAGCAGCTTAAGGCGGGGGGGCCCGACAGATACGCAGTATTTT.

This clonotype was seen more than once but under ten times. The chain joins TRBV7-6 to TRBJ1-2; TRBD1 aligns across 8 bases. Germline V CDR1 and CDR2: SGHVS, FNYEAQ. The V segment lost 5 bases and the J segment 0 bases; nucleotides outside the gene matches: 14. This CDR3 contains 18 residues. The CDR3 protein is CASSGAVQGAPTNYGYTF. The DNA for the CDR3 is TGTGCCAGCAGCGGAGCGGTTCAGGGGGCGCCGACTAACTATGGCTACACCTTC.

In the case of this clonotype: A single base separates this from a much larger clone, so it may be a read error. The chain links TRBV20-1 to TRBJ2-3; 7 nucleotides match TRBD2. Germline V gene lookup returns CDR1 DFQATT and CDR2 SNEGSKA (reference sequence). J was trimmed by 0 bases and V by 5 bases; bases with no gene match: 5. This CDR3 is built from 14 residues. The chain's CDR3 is CSAVPGLSTDTQYF. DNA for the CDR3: TGCAGTGCTGTCCCGGGACTAAGCACAGATACGCAGTATTTT.

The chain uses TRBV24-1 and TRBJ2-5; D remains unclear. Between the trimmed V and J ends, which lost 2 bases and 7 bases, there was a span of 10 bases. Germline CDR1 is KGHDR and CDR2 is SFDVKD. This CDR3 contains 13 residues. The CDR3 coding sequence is TGTGCCACCAGTGATTCGTTACGCGGGACCCAGTACTTC. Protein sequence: CATSDSLRGTQYF.

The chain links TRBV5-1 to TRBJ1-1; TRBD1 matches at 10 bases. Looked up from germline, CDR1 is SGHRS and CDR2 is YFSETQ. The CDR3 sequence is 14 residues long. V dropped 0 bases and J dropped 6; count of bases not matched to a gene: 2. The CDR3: CASSLGQGAAEAFF. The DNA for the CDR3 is TGCGCCAGCAGCTTGGGACAGGGGGCGGCTGAAGCTTTCTTT.

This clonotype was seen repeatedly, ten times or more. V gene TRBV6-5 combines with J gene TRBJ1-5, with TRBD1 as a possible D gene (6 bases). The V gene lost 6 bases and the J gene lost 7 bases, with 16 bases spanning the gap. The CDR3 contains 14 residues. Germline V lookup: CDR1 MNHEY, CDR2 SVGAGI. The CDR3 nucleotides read TGTGCCAGCAGCTCCGGACAGAATGGACAGCCCCAGCATTTT. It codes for CASSSGQNGQPQHF.

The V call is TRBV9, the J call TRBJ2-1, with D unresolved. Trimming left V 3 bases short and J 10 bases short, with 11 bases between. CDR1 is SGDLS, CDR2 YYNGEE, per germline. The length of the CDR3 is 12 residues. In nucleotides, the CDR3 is TGTGCCAGCAGCGGGGGAAACTGGGAGCAGTTCTTC. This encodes CASSGGNWEQFF.

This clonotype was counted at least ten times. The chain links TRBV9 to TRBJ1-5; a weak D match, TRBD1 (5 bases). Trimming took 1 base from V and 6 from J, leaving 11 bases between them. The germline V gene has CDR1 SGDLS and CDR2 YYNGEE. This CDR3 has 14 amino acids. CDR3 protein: CASSVLGEGQPQHF. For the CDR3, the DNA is TGTGCCAGCAGCGTATTAGGGGAGGGTCAGCCCCAGCATTTT.

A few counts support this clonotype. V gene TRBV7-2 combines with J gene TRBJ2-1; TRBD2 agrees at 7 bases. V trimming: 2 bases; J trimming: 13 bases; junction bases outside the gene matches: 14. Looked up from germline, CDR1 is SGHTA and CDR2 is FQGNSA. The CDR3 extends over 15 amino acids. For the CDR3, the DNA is TGTGCCAGCAGCTTAATTCGGGGGGTTCGAGAGACCCAGTTCTTC. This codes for CASSLIRGVRETQFF.

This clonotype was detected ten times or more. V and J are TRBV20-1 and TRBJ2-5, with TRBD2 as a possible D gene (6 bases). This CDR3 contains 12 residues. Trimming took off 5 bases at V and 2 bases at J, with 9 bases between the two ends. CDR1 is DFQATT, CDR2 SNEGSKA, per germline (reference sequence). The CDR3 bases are TGCAGTGCTGGAGGGTTTCAAGAGACCCAGTACTTC. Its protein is CSAGGFQETQYF.

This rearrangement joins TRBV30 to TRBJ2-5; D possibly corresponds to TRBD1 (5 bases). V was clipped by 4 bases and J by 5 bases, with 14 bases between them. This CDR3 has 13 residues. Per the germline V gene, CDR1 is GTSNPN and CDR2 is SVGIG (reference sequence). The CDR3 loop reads CAWKGVNGETQYF. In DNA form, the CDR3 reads TGTGCCTGGAAAGGGGTAAACGGGGAGACCCAGTACTTC.

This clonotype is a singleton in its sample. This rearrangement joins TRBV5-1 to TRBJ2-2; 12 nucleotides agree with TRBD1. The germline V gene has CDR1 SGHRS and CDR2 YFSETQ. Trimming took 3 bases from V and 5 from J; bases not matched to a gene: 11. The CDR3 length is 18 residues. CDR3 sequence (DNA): TGCGCCAGCAGCTCGCGAGGGGGACAGGGGGCGCGAACCGGGGAGCTGTTTTTT. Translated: CASSSRGGQGARTGELFF.

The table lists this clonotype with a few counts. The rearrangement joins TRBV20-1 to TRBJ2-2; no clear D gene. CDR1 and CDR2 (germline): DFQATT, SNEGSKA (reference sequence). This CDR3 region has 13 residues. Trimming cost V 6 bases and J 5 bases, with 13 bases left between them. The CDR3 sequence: CSAPRTGTGELFF. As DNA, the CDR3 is TGCAGTGCCCCAAGGACGGGTACCGGGGAGCTGTTTTTT.

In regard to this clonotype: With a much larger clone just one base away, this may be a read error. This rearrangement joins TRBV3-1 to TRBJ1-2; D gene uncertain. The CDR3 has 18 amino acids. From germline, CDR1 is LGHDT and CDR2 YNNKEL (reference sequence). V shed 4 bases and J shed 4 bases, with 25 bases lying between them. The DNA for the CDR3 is TGTGCCAGCAGCCCCTATACCGGGATCTCCTCTTCTAGCTATGGCTACACCTTC. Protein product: CASSPYTGISSSSYGYTF. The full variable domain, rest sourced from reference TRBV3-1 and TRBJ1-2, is DTAVSQTPKYLVTQMGNDKSIKCEQNLGHDTMYWYKQDSKKFLKIMFSYNNKELIINETVPNRFSPKSPDKAHLNLHINSLELGDSAVYFCASSPYTGISSSSYGYTFGSGTRLTVV.

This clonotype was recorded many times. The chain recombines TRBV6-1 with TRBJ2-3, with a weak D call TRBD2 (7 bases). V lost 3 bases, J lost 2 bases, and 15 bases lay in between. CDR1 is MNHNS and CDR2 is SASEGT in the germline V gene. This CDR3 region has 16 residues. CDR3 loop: CASSEGGTTSTDTQYF. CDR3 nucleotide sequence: TGTGCCAGCAGTGAGGGGGGGACAACGTCCACAGATACGCAGTATTTT.

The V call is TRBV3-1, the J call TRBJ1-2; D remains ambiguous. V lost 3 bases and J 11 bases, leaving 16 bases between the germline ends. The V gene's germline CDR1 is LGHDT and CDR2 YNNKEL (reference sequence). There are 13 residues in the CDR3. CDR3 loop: CASSQTFTVLYTF. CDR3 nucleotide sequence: TGTGCCAGCAGCCAGACTTTCACAGTATTGTACACCTTC.

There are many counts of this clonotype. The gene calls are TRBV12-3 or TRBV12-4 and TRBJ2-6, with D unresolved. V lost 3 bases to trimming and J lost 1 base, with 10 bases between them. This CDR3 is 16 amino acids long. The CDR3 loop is CASSFDSISGANVLTF. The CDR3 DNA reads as TGTGCCAGCAGTTTTGATTCGATTTCTGGGGCCAACGTCCTGACTTTC.

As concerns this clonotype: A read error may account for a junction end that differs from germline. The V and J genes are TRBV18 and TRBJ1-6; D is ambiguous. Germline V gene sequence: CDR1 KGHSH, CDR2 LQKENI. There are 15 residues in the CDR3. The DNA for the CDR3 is TGTGACAGCTCACCAATGAACCGGGGAAATTCACCCCTCCACTTT. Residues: CDSSPMNRGNSPLHF.

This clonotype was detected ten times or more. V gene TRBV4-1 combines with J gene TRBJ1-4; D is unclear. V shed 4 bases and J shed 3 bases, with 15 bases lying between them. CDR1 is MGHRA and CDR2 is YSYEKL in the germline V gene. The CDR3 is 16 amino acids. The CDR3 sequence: CASSPNLRGANEKLFF. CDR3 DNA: TGCGCCAGCAGCCCCAACCTCCGGGGAGCTAATGAAAAACTGTTTTTT.

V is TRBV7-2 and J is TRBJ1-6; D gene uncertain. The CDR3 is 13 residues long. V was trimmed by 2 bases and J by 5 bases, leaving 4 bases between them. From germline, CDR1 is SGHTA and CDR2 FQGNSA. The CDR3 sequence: CASSLSNNSPLHF. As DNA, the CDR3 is TGTGCCAGCAGCTTATCCAATAATTCACCCCTCCACTTT.

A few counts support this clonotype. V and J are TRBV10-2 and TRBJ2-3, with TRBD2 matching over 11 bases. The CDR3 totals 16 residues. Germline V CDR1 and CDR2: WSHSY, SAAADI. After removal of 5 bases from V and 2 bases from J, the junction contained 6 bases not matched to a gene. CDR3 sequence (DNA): TGCGCCAGCAGTAACCTAGCGGGGGGACCCACAGATACGCAGTATTTT. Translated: CASSNLAGGPTDTQYF.

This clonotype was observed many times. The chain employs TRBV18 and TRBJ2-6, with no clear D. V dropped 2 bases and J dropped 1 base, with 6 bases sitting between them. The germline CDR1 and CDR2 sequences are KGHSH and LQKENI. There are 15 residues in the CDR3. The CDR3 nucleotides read TGTGCCAGCTCACCATCCGGGTCTGGGGCCAACGTCCTGACTTTC. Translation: CASSPSGSGANVLTF.

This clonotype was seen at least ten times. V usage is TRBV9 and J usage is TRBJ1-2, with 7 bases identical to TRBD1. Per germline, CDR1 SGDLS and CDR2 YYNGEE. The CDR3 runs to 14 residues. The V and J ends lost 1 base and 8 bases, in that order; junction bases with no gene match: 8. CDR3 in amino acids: CASSVMDRPSGYTF. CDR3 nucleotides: TGTGCCAGCAGCGTAATGGACAGGCCTTCGGGCTACACCTTC.

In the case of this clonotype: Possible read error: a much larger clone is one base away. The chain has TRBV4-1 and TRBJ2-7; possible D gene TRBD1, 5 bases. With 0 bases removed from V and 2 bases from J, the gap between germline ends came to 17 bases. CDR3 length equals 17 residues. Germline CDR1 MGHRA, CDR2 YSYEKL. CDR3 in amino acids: CASSQEGSGRVTYEQYF. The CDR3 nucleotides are TGCGCCAGCAGCCAAGAGGGGTCTGGCAGGGTCACCTACGAGCAGTACTTC.

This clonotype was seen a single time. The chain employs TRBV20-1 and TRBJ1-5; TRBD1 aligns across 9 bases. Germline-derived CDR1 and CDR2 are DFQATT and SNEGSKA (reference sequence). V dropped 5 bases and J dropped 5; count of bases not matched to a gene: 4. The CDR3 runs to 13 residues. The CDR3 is CSARQGGDQPQHF. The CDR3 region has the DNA TGCAGTGCTCGACAGGGGGGTGATCAGCCCCAGCATTTT.

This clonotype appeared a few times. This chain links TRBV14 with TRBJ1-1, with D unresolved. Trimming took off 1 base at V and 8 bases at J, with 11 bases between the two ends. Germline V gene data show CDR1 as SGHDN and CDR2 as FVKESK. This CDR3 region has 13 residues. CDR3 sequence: CASSQVRTGEAFF. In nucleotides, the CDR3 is TGTGCCAGCAGCCAAGTCAGGACCGGAGAAGCTTTCTTT. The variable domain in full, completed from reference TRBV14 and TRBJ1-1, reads EAGVTQFPSHSVIEKGQTVTLRCDPISGHDNLYWYRRVMGKEIKFLLHFVKESKQDESGMPNNRFLAERTGGTYSTLKVQPAELEDSGVYFCASSQVRTGEAFFGQGTRLTVV.

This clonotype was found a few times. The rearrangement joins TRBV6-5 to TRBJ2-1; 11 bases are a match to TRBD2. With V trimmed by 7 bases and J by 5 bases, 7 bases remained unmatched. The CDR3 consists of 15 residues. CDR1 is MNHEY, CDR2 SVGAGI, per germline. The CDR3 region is CASIPLAGVNNEQFF. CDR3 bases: TGTGCCAGCATCCCACTAGCGGGGGTTAACAATGAGCAGTTCTTC.

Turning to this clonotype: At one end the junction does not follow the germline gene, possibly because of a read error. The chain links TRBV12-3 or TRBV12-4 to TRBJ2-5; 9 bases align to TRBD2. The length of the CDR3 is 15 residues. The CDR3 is CASIYSGSSQKTQYF. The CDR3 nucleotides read TGTGCCAGTATCTATAGCGGGAGTTCCCAAAAGACCCAGTACTTC.

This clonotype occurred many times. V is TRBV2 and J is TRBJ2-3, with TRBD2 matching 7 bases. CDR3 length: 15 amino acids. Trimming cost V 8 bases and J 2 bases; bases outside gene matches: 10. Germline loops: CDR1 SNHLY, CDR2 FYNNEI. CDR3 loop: CASGPSSGNTDTQYF. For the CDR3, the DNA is TGTGCCAGCGGCCCATCGAGCGGGAACACAGATACGCAGTATTTT.

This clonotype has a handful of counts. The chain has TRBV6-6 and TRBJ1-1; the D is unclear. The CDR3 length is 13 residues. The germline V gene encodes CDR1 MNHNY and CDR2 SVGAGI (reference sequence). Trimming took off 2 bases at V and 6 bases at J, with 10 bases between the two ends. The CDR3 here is CASSYGIRSEAFF. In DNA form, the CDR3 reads TGTGCCAGCAGTTACGGGATTAGGTCTGAAGCTTTCTTT.